This TCR beta chain was sequenced in a study of blood T cells in healthy people across ages. The germline V gene encodes CDR1 SQVTM and CDR2 ANQGSEA. V lost 6 bases, J lost 5 bases, and 4 bases stayed unmatched. The CDR3 extends over 13 amino acids. Healthy Caucasian individuals from Russia aged about 6 to 90 served as donors. A second PCR, run for about 6 to 12 cycles, used a sample-barcoded 5' primer plus a J-beta primer mix. TCRdb analysed the 5' RACE reads with MiXCR anew, one entry per CDR3 protein. Of 800,000 to 1,300,000 distinct CDR3 sequences in the sample, 20% to 25% were seen once. The sample was also linked to a second study, of T cells of mothers and their children. That work contributes: Sequencing got over 8 million TCR beta CDR3 reads from each mother and around 3.1 million from each child. Unrelated pairs and related pairs have their TCR recombination output shaped similarly by thymic selection.

This receptor was taken from a girl aged 2-9 years in good health. Source material: blood. The genes are TRBV29-1 and TRBJ2-1; 10 bases match TRBD2. The CDR3 DNA is TGCAGCGTCCGGACTAGCGGCGACAATGAGCAGTTCTTC. Translation gives CSVRTSGDNEQFF.